These 9 T cell receptor beta chains were all obtained from the same sample, sequenced in a study of blood T cell repertoires in COVID-19. Generated by immunoSEQ multiplex PCR, the TCRdb table keeps only in-frame clones and is missing some. The sample shows 95,000 to 150,000 clones, around nine tenths of them seen only once. The specimen was peripheral blood. These TCRs come from a man in his fifties with COVID-19, enrolled during active disease.

V is TRBV10-3 and J is TRBJ2-7; a weak D match, TRBD2 (6 bases). CDR1 and CDR2 from the germline V gene are ENHRY and SYGVKD. V dropped 0 bases and J dropped 5 bases, with 8 bases sitting between them. The CDR3 sequence is 13 residues long. CDR3: CAISESGGDEQYF. The CDR3 DNA reads TGTGCCATCAGTGAGTCAGGAGGGGACGAGCAGTACTTC.

The V call is TRBV9, the J call TRBJ2-1; 10 nucleotides align to TRBD1. The CDR3 is made up of 16 amino acids. Germline trimming cut 0 bases from V and 9 bases from J; bases unmatched to any gene: 9. From germline, CDR1 is SGDLS and CDR2 YYNGEE. The CDR3 loop reads CASSVGGQGPGGEQFF. Written as DNA, the CDR3 is TGTGCCAGCAGCGTAGGGGGACAGGGGCCGGGAGGTGAGCAGTTCTTC.

The V and J genes are TRBV12-3 or TRBV12-4 and TRBJ1-1; D gene unclear. The CDR3 covers 13 residues. Trimming took off 1 base at V and 7 bases at J, with 10 bases between the two ends. This CDR3 reads CASSLGNEVEAFF. CDR3 nucleotides: TGTGCCAGCAGTTTAGGGAACGAGGTTGAAGCTTTCTTT.

This chain links TRBV14 with TRBJ2-2; TRBD2 matches at 7 bases. V shed 3 bases and J 4 bases; nucleotides not matched to a gene: 8. Germline loops: CDR1 SGHDN, CDR2 FVKESK. The CDR3 sequence is 16 residues long. CDR3 DNA sequence: TGTGCCAGCAGCCATGTAGCGGGTACGGGCACCGGGGAGCTGTTTTTT. Protein: CASSHVAGTGTGELFF.

The CDR3 spells CASSLVQGGNIQYF. The DNA of the CDR3 is TGTGCCAGCAGTTTAGTCCAGGGAGGAAACATTCAGTACTTC. The chain uses TRBV27 and TRBJ2-4, with D possibly matching TRBD2 (6 bases). This CDR3 contains 14 residues. CDR1 and CDR2 from the germline V gene are MNHEY and SMNVEV (reference sequence). V was shortened by 2 bases and J by 6 bases, with 11 bases between the two germline ends.

The V gene is TRBV7-2, the J gene TRBJ1-1; TRBD1 might be the D (5 bases). V was shortened by 5 bases and J by 10 bases, with 23 bases between the two germline ends. Germline CDR1 reads SGHTA; CDR2 reads FQGNSA. The CDR3 consists of 15 residues. The CDR3 spells CASSKFDQGFERAFF. CDR3 DNA sequence: TGTGCCAGCAGCAAATTCGACCAGGGATTTGAGAGAGCTTTCTTT.

V and J are TRBV11-2 and TRBJ2-2; D gene unclear. The V and J ends lost 5 bases and 0 bases respectively, with 7 bases between them. CDR1 SGHAT and CDR2 FQNNGV come from the germline V gene. The CDR3 length is 14 residues. CDR3 protein: CASSSYTNTGELFF. DNA of the CDR3: TGTGCCAGCAGCAGCTATACGAACACCGGGGAGCTGTTTTTT.

V usage is TRBV5-1 and J usage is TRBJ2-6, with TRBD1 matching over 9 bases. Looked up from germline, CDR1 is SGHRS and CDR2 is YFSETQ. V lost 1 base to trimming and J lost 4 bases; unmatched junction nucleotides: 3. The CDR3 has 16 amino acids. The CDR3 spells CASSLRQGGGANVLTF. The DNA of the CDR3 is TGCGCCAGCAGCTTGAGACAGGGGGGCGGGGCCAACGTCCTGACTTTC. Full variable domain (remainder filled in from reference TRBV5-1 and TRBJ2-6): KAGVTQTPRYLIKTRGQQVTLSCSPISGHRSVSWYQQTPGQGLQFLFEYFSETQRNKGNFPGRFSGRQFSNSRSEMNVSTLELGDSALYLCASSLRQGGGANVLTFGAGSRLTVL.

V is TRBV19 and J is TRBJ1-1, with 9 bases aligning to TRBD1. Germline V gene sequence: CDR1 LNHDA, CDR2 SQIVND (reference sequence). Trimming took 5 bases from V and 6 from J; bases not matched to a gene: 13. This CDR3 has 16 amino acids. Written as DNA, the CDR3 is TGTGCCAGTAGTCCAGCCGTTGGACAGGGGAGGCCTGAAGCTTTCTTT. Translation: CASSPAVGQGRPEAFF.